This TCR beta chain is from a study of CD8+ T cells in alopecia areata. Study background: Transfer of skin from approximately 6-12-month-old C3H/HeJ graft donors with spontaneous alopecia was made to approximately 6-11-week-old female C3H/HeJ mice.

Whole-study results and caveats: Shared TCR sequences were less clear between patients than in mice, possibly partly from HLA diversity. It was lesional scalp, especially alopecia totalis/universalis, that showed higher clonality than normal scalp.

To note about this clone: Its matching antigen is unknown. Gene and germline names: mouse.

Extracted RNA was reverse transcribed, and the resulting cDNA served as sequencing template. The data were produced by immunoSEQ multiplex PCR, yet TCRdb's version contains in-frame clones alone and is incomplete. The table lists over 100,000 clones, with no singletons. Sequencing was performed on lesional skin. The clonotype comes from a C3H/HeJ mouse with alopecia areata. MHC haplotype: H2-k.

The DNA read from the CDR3 is TGTGCCAGCAGTCGGGACTGGGGGGCTCTCCAAGAC. Its protein is CASSRDWGALQD. The CDR3 as a whole reads CASSRDWGALQDTQYF. The J gene is TRBJ2-5, the V gene TRBV13-3; TRBD2 agrees at 12 bases. The DNA ends 4 residues before the CDR3 does, and the rest of the CDR3 is filled in from the germline J gene. Germline trimming cut 4 bases from V and 2 bases from J; bases unmatched to any gene: 5. CDR1 is NNHDY, CDR2 SYVADS, per germline. This CDR3 region has 16 residues.